This T cell receptor (beta chain) was identified during a study of blood T cell repertoires in COVID-19. Overall study context: Sites in the United States, Italy and Spain provided acute and convalescent COVID-19 samples. Sources were T cells, B-cell-depleted T cells, or PBMCs; the material itself was cDNA or gDNA.

The germline CDR1 and CDR2 sequences are SGHTA and FQGTGA. V dropped 6 bases and J dropped 3 bases, with 12 bases sitting between them. CDR3 length: 15 amino acids. Authors' analysis steps: How many nucleated cells were present was estimated from reference gene primer amplification. Some clones are missing from TCRdb's copy, which holds only in-frame ones; the method was immunoSEQ multiplex PCR. The DNA was the basis for D and trimming; V, J and clone size are from that table. The sample records more than 120,000 clones, around four fifths being singletons. The specimen sequenced was peripheral blood. The J gene is TRBJ1-6, the V gene TRBV7-3; tentative D call: TRBD1 (6 bases). This TCR came from a human donor in a cohort sampled during active COVID-19. The CDR3 protein is CASRDRPHYNSPLHF. The CDR3 bases are TGTGCCAGCAGAGACAGGCCCCACTATAATTCACCCCTCCACTTT.